The sample holds many counts of the clone carrying this T cell receptor beta chain. In the library, each TCR cDNA molecule bore its own unique molecular identifier. Each CDR3 protein is one row after TCRdb ran MiXCR on the 5' RACE reads. The data show 90,000 to 95,000 distinct CDR3 sequences, 12% seen once. This entry is derived from a study of spatial heterogeneity in lung cancer. Germline CDR1 and CDR2: SGDLS and YYNGEE. The CDR3 is 15 residues long. Trimming removed 4 bases from V and 1 base from J, with 12 bases in between. Time point in this sample: sample taken at primary tumor resection. Unsorted tumor, nontumor lung tissue or cryopreserved PBMC supplied the whole RNA.

The chain employs TRBV9 and TRBJ1-5; no clear D. This specimen was PBMCs, taken at surgery. The source of this sequence is a male donor with early-stage non-small cell lung cancer. The CDR3 coding sequence is TGTGCCAGCAGCCCTACTACGGGGAGCAATCAGCCCCAGCATTTT. This codes for CASSPTTGSNQPQHF.